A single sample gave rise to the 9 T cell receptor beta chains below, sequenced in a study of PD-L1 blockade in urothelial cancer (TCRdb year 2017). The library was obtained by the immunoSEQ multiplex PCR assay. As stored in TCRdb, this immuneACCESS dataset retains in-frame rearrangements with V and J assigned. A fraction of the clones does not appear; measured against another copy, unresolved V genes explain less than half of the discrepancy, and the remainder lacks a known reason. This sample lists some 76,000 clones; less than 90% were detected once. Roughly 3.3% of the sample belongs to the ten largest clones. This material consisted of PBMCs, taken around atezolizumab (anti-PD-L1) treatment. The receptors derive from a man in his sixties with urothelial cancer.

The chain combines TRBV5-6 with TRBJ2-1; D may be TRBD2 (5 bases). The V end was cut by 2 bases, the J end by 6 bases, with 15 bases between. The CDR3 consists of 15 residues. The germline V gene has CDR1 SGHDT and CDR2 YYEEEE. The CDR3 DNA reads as TGTGCCAGCAGCTTACGAGGGTATAATTTCAATGAGCAGTTCTTC. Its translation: CASSLRGYNFNEQFF.

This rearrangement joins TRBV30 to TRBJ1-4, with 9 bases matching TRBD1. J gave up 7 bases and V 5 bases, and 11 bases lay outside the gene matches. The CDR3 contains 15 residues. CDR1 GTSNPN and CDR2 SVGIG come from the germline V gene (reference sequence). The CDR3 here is CAWQNTGTGSEKLFF. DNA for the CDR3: TGTGCCTGGCAAAACACCGGGACAGGGTCTGAAAAACTGTTTTTT. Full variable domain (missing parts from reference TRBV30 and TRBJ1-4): SQTIHQWPATLVQPVGSPLSLECTVEGTSNPNLYWYRQAAGRGLQLLFYSVGIGQISSEVPQNLSASRPQDRQFILSSKKLLLSDSGFYLCAWQNTGTGSEKLFFGSGTQLSVL.

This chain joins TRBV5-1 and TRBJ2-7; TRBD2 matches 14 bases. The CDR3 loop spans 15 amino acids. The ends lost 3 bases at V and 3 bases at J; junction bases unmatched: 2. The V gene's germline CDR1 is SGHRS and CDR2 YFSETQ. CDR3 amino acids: CASSWTSGRFYEQYF. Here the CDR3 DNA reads TGCGCCAGCAGCTGGACTAGCGGGAGGTTCTACGAGCAGTACTTC.

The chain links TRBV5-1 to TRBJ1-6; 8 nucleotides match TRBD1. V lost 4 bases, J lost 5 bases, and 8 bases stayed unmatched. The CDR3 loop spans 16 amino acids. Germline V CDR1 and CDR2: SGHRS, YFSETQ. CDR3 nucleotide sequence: TGCGCCAGCAGCCTCGGACAGGGCACAAATAATTCACCCCTCCACTTT. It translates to CASSLGQGTNNSPLHF.

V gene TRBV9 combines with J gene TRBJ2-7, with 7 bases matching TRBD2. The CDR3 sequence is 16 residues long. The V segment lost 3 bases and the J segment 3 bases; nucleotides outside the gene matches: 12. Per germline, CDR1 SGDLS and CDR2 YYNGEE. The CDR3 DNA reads TGTGCCAGCAGCGCAAGAGATAGCGGGCGGCTCTACGAGCAGTACTTC. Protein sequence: CASSARDSGRLYEQYF.

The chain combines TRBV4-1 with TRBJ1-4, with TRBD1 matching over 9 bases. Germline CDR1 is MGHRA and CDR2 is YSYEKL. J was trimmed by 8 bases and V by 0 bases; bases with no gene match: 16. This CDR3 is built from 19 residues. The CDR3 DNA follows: TGCGCCAGCAGCCAAGACCCCACCTTAGACAGGGGGGTAGGGGAAAAACTGTTTTTT. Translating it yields CASSQDPTLDRGVGEKLFF.

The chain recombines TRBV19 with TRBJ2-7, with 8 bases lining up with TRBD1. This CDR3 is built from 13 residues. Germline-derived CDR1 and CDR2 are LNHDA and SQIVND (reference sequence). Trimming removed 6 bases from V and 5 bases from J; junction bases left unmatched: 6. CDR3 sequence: CASSLTGANEQYF. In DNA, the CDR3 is TGTGCCAGTAGCCTGACAGGGGCCAACGAGCAGTACTTC.

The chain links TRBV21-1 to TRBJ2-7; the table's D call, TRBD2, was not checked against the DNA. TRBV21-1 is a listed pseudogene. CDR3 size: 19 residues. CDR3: CASSTRGLAGLKSSYEQYF. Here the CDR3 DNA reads TGTGCCAGCAGCACACGGGGACTAGCGGGGCTCAAAAGCTCCTACGAGCAGTACTTC.

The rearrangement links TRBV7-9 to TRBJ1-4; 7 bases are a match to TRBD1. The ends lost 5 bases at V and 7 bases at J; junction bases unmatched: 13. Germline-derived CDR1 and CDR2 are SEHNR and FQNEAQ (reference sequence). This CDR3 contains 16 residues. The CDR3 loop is CASSPGTGARIEKLFF. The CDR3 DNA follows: TGTGCCAGCAGCCCTGGAACAGGGGCTCGGATTGAAAAACTGTTTTTT. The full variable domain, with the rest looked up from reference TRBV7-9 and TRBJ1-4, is DTGVSQNPRHKITKRGQNVTFRCDPISEHNRLYWYRQTLGQGPEFLTYFQNEAQLEKSRLLSDRFSAERPKGSFSTLEIQRTEQGDSAMYLCASSPGTGARIEKLFFGSGTQLSVL.